Each of the 15 T cell receptor beta chains below was sequenced from the same sample in a study of cytomegalovirus exposure and HLA in healthy donors. PCR amplification relied on 60 Vbeta primers (plus 13 Jbeta primers). Sequencing used immunoSEQ multiplex PCR; TCRdb keeps in-frame clones, though not all of them. In the table there are almost 65,000 clones, around 77% of which are singletons. Sequenced sample: PBMCs. The receptors shown here come from a male donor in good health and CMV-seropositive.

This clone was seen just once. This chain links TRBV5-1 with TRBJ2-2; 9 bases match TRBD2. The CDR3 has 16 residues. CDR1 SGHRS and CDR2 YFSETQ come from the germline V gene. Germline trimming cut 0 bases from V and 5 bases from J; bases unmatched to any gene: 5. CDR3 nucleotide sequence: TGCGCCAGCAGCTTGGCAGGCGGGGGGGCGACCGGGGAGCTGTTTTTT. It codes for CASSLAGGGATGELFF.

The V and J genes are TRBV6-6 and TRBJ2-6; 11 bases agree with TRBD1. Trimming at V came to 8 bases and at J to 1 base, leaving 4 bases not matched to a gene. Germline V gene data show CDR1 as MNHNY and CDR2 as SVGAGI (reference sequence). The length of the CDR3 is 16 residues. The CDR3 loop reads CASRGTGGSGANVLTF. In DNA, the CDR3 is TGTGCCAGCCGAGGGACAGGGGGGTCTGGGGCCAACGTCCTGACTTTC.

The rearrangement uses TRBV30 and TRBJ1-1, with 9 positions matching TRBD1. This CDR3 is built from 14 residues. After removal of 8 bases from V and 5 bases from J, the junction contained 12 bases not matched to a gene. Germline V gene data show CDR1 as GTSNPN and CDR2 as SVGIG (reference sequence). This CDR3 reads CATGQGPLETEAFF. For the CDR3, the DNA is TGTGCCACGGGACAGGGACCCCTGGAGACTGAAGCTTTCTTT.

The chain carries TRBV7-2 and TRBJ1-5; the D gene is possibly TRBD1 (6 bases). This CDR3 has 15 amino acids. The V end was cut by 1 base, the J end by 4 bases, with 11 bases between. Germline V CDR1 and CDR2: SGHTA, FQGNSA. The CDR3 region has the DNA TGTGCCAGCAGCTTAGAGGGGGGGAAGAATCAGCCCCAGCATTTT. It codes for CASSLEGGKNQPQHF.

The V call is TRBV6-1, the J call TRBJ2-7; TRBD1 matches 9 bases. With V trimmed by 4 bases and J by 3 bases, 1 base remained unmatched. There are 13 residues in the CDR3. Germline values: CDR1 MNHNS, CDR2 SASEGT. The chain's CDR3 is CASSADRGYEQYF. In DNA form, the CDR3 reads TGTGCCAGCAGTGCGGACAGGGGCTACGAGCAGTACTTC.

The chain combines TRBV9 with TRBJ1-3; 7 bases line up with TRBD1. The V and J ends lost 3 bases and 2 bases, in that order; junction bases with no gene match: 5. The length of the CDR3 is 15 residues. Germline CDR1 is SGDLS and CDR2 is YYNGEE. Here the CDR3 reads CASSDDRVAGNTIYF. In DNA form, the CDR3 reads TGTGCCAGCAGCGATGACAGGGTGGCTGGAAACACCATATATTTT. Supplemented by reference TRBV9 and TRBJ1-3, the full variable domain reads DSGVTQTPKHLITATGQRVTLRCSPRSGDLSVYWYQQSLDQGLQFLIQYYNGEERAKGNILERFSAQQFPDLHSELNLSSLELGDSALYFCASSDDRVAGNTIYFGEGSWLTVV.

The rearrangement links TRBV4-3 to TRBJ2-1; 8 nucleotides align to TRBD2. Losses at the gene ends were 4 bases for V and 8 bases for J; bases not matched to a gene: 10. CDR1 and CDR2 (germline): LGHNA, YSLEER. This CDR3 spans 15 amino acids. The CDR3 region has the DNA TGCGCCAGCAGCCTCGTTGCCAGCGGGGGCCATGAGCAGTTCTTC. Translating it yields CASSLVASGGHEQFF.

This chain connects TRBV9 to TRBJ2-7; possibly TRBD2 for D (7 bases). The CDR3 runs 13 residues. Germline assignment: CDR1 SGDLS and CDR2 YYNGEE. V was trimmed by 3 bases and J by 10 bases, leaving 17 bases between them. The DNA for the CDR3 is TGTGCCAGCAGCGCACGACAGGCGGGGGAACAGTACTTC. Its translation: CASSARQAGEQYF.

On this clone: The junction does not match germline at one end; this may be a read error. The genes are TRBV7-7 and TRBJ2-1, with D perhaps TRBD1 (5 bases). The CDR3 covers 13 residues. Looked up from germline, CDR1 is SSHAT and CDR2 is FNYEAQ (reference sequence). CDR3: CASSSTAYNEQFF. CDR3 coding DNA: TGTGCTAGCAGCTCGACAGCCTACAATGAGCAGTTCTTC.

V is TRBV7-9 and J is TRBJ2-3, with D unclear. Germline CDR1 and CDR2: SEHNR and FQNEAQ (reference sequence). The CDR3 runs 13 residues. V lost 2 bases, J lost 6 bases, and 9 bases lay in between. CDR3 sequence: CASSLRSRDTQYF. The CDR3 DNA reads as TGTGCCAGCAGCTTACGGTCCAGGGATACGCAGTATTTT.

The J gene is TRBJ2-3, the V gene TRBV11-2; D might be TRBD2 (5 bases). The CDR3 is 12 amino acids. V was shortened by 1 base and J by 6 bases, with 5 bases between the two germline ends. Germline CDR1 reads SGHAT; CDR2 reads FQNNGV. The CDR3 is CASSLGGDTQYF. The CDR3 DNA follows: TGTGCCAGCAGCTTAGGAGGGGATACGCAGTATTTT.

This rearrangement joins TRBV6-1 to TRBJ1-2; 8 nucleotides match TRBD1. Germline V gives CDR1 MNHNS, CDR2 SASEGT. J gave up 8 bases and V 10 bases, and 12 bases lay outside the gene matches. The CDR3 covers 13 residues. Written as DNA, the CDR3 is TGTGCCACCTCCCGACAGGGGAGGGTCGGCTACACCTTC. This translates into CATSRQGRVGYTF.

The chain uses TRBV21-1 and TRBJ1-5; TRBD1 is the table's D call and was not checked against the DNA. TRBV21-1 is a documented pseudogene. The CDR3 is 16 amino acids. The CDR3: CASSKGGQYSNQPQHF. Written as DNA, the CDR3 is TGTGCCAGCAGCAAAGGAGGACAGTATAGCAATCAGCCCCAGCATTTT.

The chain recombines TRBV4-1 with TRBJ2-7; D might be TRBD2 (6 bases). V lost 0 bases and J lost 4, with 16 bases in between. The CDR3 totals 16 residues. CDR1 and CDR2 from the germline V gene are MGHRA and YSYEKL. Here the CDR3 reads CASSQDPSTRWYEQYF. In DNA form, the CDR3 reads TGCGCCAGCAGCCAAGATCCCTCGACTAGGTGGTACGAGCAGTACTTC.

This chain joins TRBV19 and TRBJ1-4, with 7 bases lining up with TRBD1. The V segment lost 8 bases and the J segment 8 bases; nucleotides outside the gene matches: 8. The germline V gene encodes CDR1 LNHDA and CDR2 SQIVND (reference sequence). The CDR3 extends over 13 amino acids. The CDR3 loop is CASGDRENEKLFF. CDR3 DNA sequence: TGTGCCAGTGGCGACAGGGAAAACGAAAAACTGTTTTTT.